The 2 T cell receptor beta chains presented below share a single source sample, sequenced in a study of OX40 agonist ivuxolimab in advanced cancers. Repertoires were generated with immunoSEQ multiplex PCR, while TCRdb's copy carries only in-frame clones and drops some. The sample has about 67,000 clones; approximately 87% are singletons. Sequencing used CD4+ or CD8+ T cells sorted from blood, obtained in a trial of the OX40 agonist ivuxolimab. These receptors came from an adult with an advanced solid tumor such as melanoma, head and neck, liver or kidney cancer.

The V call is TRBV5-1, the J call TRBJ2-5; D is perhaps TRBD1 or TRBD2 (5 bases each). The CDR3 spans 15 residues. CDR1 and CDR2 (germline): SGHRS, YFSETQ. V was pared by 3 bases and J by 5 bases, with 17 bases between. In nucleotides, the CDR3 is TGCGCCAGCAGCTGGACCCAAGCCGAGGGGGAGACCCAGTACTTC. Translated: CASSWTQAEGETQYF.

The chain couples TRBV5-5 to TRBJ1-1, with 10 bases lining up with TRBD1. V was clipped by 4 bases and J by 6 bases; unmatched bases: 9. CDR3 length: 15 residues. Per the germline V gene, CDR1 is SGHKS and CDR2 is YYEKEE (reference sequence). The CDR3 bases are TGTGCCAGCAGCCCCGGGACAGGGGTTTACTCTGAAGCTTTCTTT. It translates to CASSPGTGVYSEAFF.